The text below deals with one T cell receptor beta chain. Its antigen is unidentified. The data are from a study of T-cell memory formation after mild COVID-19. Study-level results: Clones that contracted from day 15 to 85 had balanced CD4/CD8; later expanders were CD4+ biased. Nothing confirmed that second-wave clones peaking on day 37 were specific for SARS-CoV-2. Those CD4+ clones that contracted were mainly in CM and EM (CD8+ ones in EMRA).

The CDR3 runs 13 residues. Trimming left V 4 bases short and J 2 bases short, with 5 bases between. The germline CDR1 and CDR2 sequences are SNHLY and FYNNEI. TCRdb fed the 5' RACE reads into MiXCR, producing one record per CDR3 protein. The table lists roughly 190,000 distinct CDR3 sequences, about a sixth of them singletons, with around 2.4% in the top ten. The specimen sequenced was PBMCs or a T cell subset sorted from them (not recorded which). V gene TRBV2 combines with J gene TRBJ2-2, with D unclear. The TCR was taken from an adult woman who had mild COVID-19 (a few samples of this study predate the infection). Cell type and time point are not known. The CDR3 here is CASSVFNTGELFF. Written as DNA, the CDR3 is TGTGCCAGCAGTGTTTTCAACACCGGGGAGCTGTTTTTT. Using reference TRBV2 and TRBJ2-2 for the parts outside the CDR3, the full variable domain is EPEVTQTPSHQVTQMGQEVILRCVPISNHLYFYWYRQILGQKVEFLVSFYNNEISEKSEIFDDQFSVERPDGSNFTLKIRSTKLEDSAMYFCASSVFNTGELFFGEGSRLTVL.